One TCR beta chain is described in this entry. The sample has other DNA sequences that encode this CDR3 too. The treatment was: 15 to 20 received Ad26.COV2.S at low or high dose, single or two shots; about 5 received placebo; per-sample allocation not given. Samples were taken on day 63 after the first vaccine or placebo injection. Libraries were prepared by immunoSEQ multiplex PCR; TCRdb keeps only in-frame clonotypes and omits some of them. Among fewer than 400,000 clones listed, approximately 86% were seen once. The sample originates from a study of Ad26.COV2.S vaccination and SARS-CoV-2 variants. Germline values: CDR1 DFQATT, CDR2 SNEGSKA (reference sequence). The CDR3 spans 11 residues. V lost 5 bases and J 5 bases, leaving 7 bases between the germline ends.

The TCR comes from a person aged 18 to 65 who received the Ad26.COV2.S COVID-19 vaccine or a placebo. V and J are TRBV20-1 and TRBJ2-1, with no clear D. The sequencing here drew on peripheral blood, taken in a trial of Ad26.COV2.S vaccine versus placebo. The CDR3: CSASRDNEQFF. CDR3 DNA: TGCAGTGCTTCTAGGGACAATGAGCAGTTCTTC.